This T cell receptor beta chain comes out of a study of post-analysis software for immune sequencing data. On the study more broadly: Relapsing-remitting, secondary progressive and progressive-relapsing courses of multiple sclerosis were included.

Study conclusions and caveats: The authors found that F measure strongly co-clustered same-batch samples. Elevated frequency relative to controls characterized roughly 5 TRBV segments in patients, TRBV5-6, TRBV5-1 and TRBV20-1 among them.

About this clonotype: Its antigen is undetermined.

Unique molecular identifiers were carried by the TCR beta cDNA libraries. Via MiXCR, TCRdb re-called the PCR reads, giving one row per CDR3 protein. This sample has about 260,000 distinct CDR3 sequences; 30% to 45% occur once, and the top ten carry under 5.5%. This CDR3 has 13 residues. Per the germline V gene, CDR1 is MNHEY and CDR2 is SVGAGI. The V end lost 0 bases, the J end lost 9 bases, and 12 bases lay between the germline ends. The clonotype comes from a girl aged 5-17 years with multiple sclerosis. The J gene is TRBJ2-7, the V gene TRBV6-5; TRBD2 might be the D (6 bases). Sequenced input: blood. CDR3 DNA sequence: TGTGCCAGCAGTTACTCGACGGGGGTTAGGCAGTACTTC. Protein product: CASSYSTGVRQYF.